These 18 T cell receptor beta chains were sequenced from one sample in a study of T-cell reconstitution after alpha-beta-depleted transplantation in children. TCRbeta library construction was performed incorporating unique molecular identifiers. TCRdb independently ran MiXCR on the PCR reads; one entry per CDR3 protein. Of about 340,000 distinct CDR3 sequences in the sample, under 13% were seen once. Specimen: PBMCs from the stem cell graft donor, collected from the stem cell graft. The origin of the receptors is a human donor who donated a stem cell graft to a child with acute lymphoblastic leukemia.

This clonotype was observed a few times. The chain combines TRBV30 with TRBJ2-3; TRBD2 aligns across 12 bases. CDR1 GTSNPN and CDR2 SVGIG come from the germline V gene (reference sequence). The CDR3 runs to 18 residues. Unmatched junction bases numbered 17, after V lost 2 bases and J lost 8 bases. The CDR3 sequence: CAWSPNLRLAGEPGTQYF. The DNA for the CDR3 is TGTGCCTGGAGTCCAAACCTTCGACTAGCGGGAGAACCTGGTACGCAGTATTTT.

To note about this clonotype: The junction differs from germline at one of its ends, possibly a read error. The chain employs TRBV5-6 and TRBJ2-1, with D possibly TRBD2 on 6 matching bases. The CDR3 is made up of 16 amino acids. Germline V gene sequence: CDR1 SGHDT, CDR2 YYEEEE. CDR3 sequence: CAGSSRVAAFHNEQFF. The CDR3 nucleotides are TGTGCCGGCAGCTCCCGGGTAGCGGCCTTCCACAATGAGCAGTTCTTC.

As concerns this clonotype: This may be a read error, as it is one base from a much larger clone. The J gene is TRBJ2-2, the V gene TRBV4-3; no reliable D call. The CDR3 runs 15 residues. The ends were cut back, 0 bases at V and 0 bases at J, with 5 bases in the middle. The V gene's germline CDR1 is LGHNA and CDR2 YSLEER. The CDR3 sequence is CASSQDRANTGELFF. The DNA for the CDR3 is TGCGCCAGCAGCCAAGATCGGGCGAACACCGGGGAGCTGTTTTTT.

This clonotype has only a few counts. The J gene is TRBJ2-1, the V gene TRBV15; D unresolved. Between the trimmed V and J ends, which lost 0 bases and 4 bases, there was a span of 7 bases. Germline V gene sequence: CDR1 LNHNV, CDR2 YYDKDF (reference sequence). The CDR3 has 14 amino acids. The CDR3 bases are TGTGCCACCAGCAGAGAAGGTACTTACAATGAGCAGTTCTTC. Amino acids: CATSREGTYNEQFF.

This clonotype was detected a few times. The genes are TRBV15 and TRBJ2-1; TRBD2 agrees at 7 bases. The CDR3 is 17 amino acids. V was pared by 5 bases and J by 0 bases, with 10 bases of the junction left unmatched. Germline lookup yields CDR1 LNHNV and CDR2 YYDKDF (reference sequence). The CDR3 sequence: CATSGSASGGSYNEQFF. The CDR3 DNA follows: TGTGCCACCAGCGGCTCGGCTAGCGGAGGCTCCTACAATGAGCAGTTCTTC.

The chain joins TRBV7-2 to TRBJ2-7, with D tentatively TRBD2 (6 bases). This CDR3 has 14 residues. In germline, CDR1 is SGHTA, CDR2 FQGNSA. Trimming pared 1 base from V and 2 bases from J, leaving 9 bases between. The CDR3: CASSLDGGAYEQYF. The CDR3 DNA reads TGTGCCAGCAGCTTAGATGGCGGGGCCTACGAGCAGTACTTC.

This clonotype was found a few times. The chain joins TRBV27 to TRBJ2-7; 9 bases agree with TRBD2. Germline CDR1 MNHEY, CDR2 SMNVEV (reference sequence). V lost 4 bases to trimming and J lost 3 bases; unmatched junction nucleotides: 4. This CDR3 comprises 14 residues. CDR3 loop: CASSSTTSGYEQYF. CDR3 in DNA: TGTGCCAGCAGTTCAACGACTAGCGGCTACGAGCAGTACTTC.

The chain uses TRBV21-1 and TRBJ2-7; the D call in the table, TRBD1, was not verified against the DNA. TRBV21-1 is described as a pseudogene. The CDR3 loop spans 15 amino acids. The CDR3 bases are TGTGCCAGCAGCAAAATCGGGACGGAACCTCACGAGCAGTACTTC. This encodes CASSKIGTEPHEQYF.

The sample holds many counts of this clonotype. The chain combines TRBV12-3 or TRBV12-4 with TRBJ1-6; 9 bases are shared with TRBD1. The CDR3 extends over 16 amino acids. V shed 5 bases, J shed 9 bases, and the junction held 11 bases outside the gene matches. CDR3 residues: CASSETGGSRGSPLHF. The CDR3 DNA sequence: TGTGCCAGCAGTGAGACAGGGGGGTCGAGGGGTTCACCCCTCCACTTT.

The rearrangement uses TRBV28 and TRBJ2-2; 7 nucleotides line up with TRBD1. The germline V gene encodes CDR1 MDHEN and CDR2 SYDVKM. V shed 2 bases and J 6 bases; nucleotides not matched to a gene: 3. The CDR3 is 14 amino acids. CDR3 DNA: TGTGCCAGCAGTTTACAGACAGGGCCCGGGGAGCTGTTTTTT. Translation: CASSLQTGPGELFF.

The chain joins TRBV5-1 to TRBJ1-4, with D hard to call. Trimming took off 0 bases at V and 2 bases at J, with 5 bases between the two ends. The CDR3 has 14 amino acids. Germline values: CDR1 SGHRS, CDR2 YFSETQ. This chain's CDR3 is CASSLDQTNEKLFF. The CDR3 DNA reads as TGCGCCAGCAGCTTGGATCAGACTAATGAAAAACTGTTTTTT.

This rearrangement joins TRBV27 to TRBJ2-5; 7 bases match TRBD2. Trimming removed 3 bases from V and 6 bases from J; junction bases left unmatched: 10. There are 15 residues in the CDR3. The germline gives CDR1 MNHEY, CDR2 SMNVEV (reference sequence). CDR3 residues: CASSFVAEAGQTQYF. For the CDR3, the DNA is TGTGCCAGCAGTTTCGTAGCGGAAGCGGGGCAGACCCAGTACTTC.

The genes are TRBV20-1 and TRBJ1-4, with D tentatively TRBD1 (5 bases). This CDR3 has 14 amino acids. V was cut by 5 bases and J by 5 bases, with 15 bases left in between. Germline V gives CDR1 DFQATT, CDR2 SNEGSKA (reference sequence). CDR3 DNA sequence: TGCAGTGCTGAAGGACATCCCGAGAATGAAAAACTGTTTTTT. Translation: CSAEGHPENEKLFF.

The V call is TRBV7-8, the J call TRBJ2-1; 13 bases align to TRBD2. V lost 4 bases, J lost 6 bases, and 9 bases stayed unmatched. The germline V gene has CDR1 SGHVS and CDR2 FQNEAQ. CDR3 length equals 17 residues. Here the CDR3 reads CASSSRLAGGTLNEQFF. CDR3 nucleotide sequence: TGTGCCAGCAGCTCCAGACTAGCGGGAGGAACCCTCAATGAGCAGTTCTTC.

This clonotype was seen repeatedly, ten times or more. The chain combines TRBV3-1 with TRBJ1-2; D is possibly TRBD1 (6 bases). There are 13 residues in the CDR3. CDR1 and CDR2 from the germline V gene are LGHDT and YNNKEL (reference sequence). Trimming pared 3 bases from V and 7 bases from J, leaving 12 bases between. The CDR3 here is CASSQNRAVGYTF. For the CDR3, the DNA is TGTGCCAGCAGCCAGAACAGGGCGGTTGGCTACACCTTC.

The V call is TRBV2, the J call TRBJ2-1; TRBD1 matches at 8 bases. This CDR3 region has 17 residues. The germline gives CDR1 SNHLY, CDR2 FYNNEI. The ends lost 6 bases at V and 5 bases at J; junction bases unmatched: 15. The CDR3 spells CASSPRAGGVINNEQFF. Here the CDR3 DNA reads TGTGCCAGCAGCCCTAGGGCAGGGGGCGTTATAAACAATGAGCAGTTCTTC.

This chain connects TRBV4-1 to TRBJ1-1; no definite D call. There are 15 residues in the CDR3. Deletions cut 0 bases from V and 2 bases from J, with 10 bases between. The germline V gene encodes CDR1 MGHRA and CDR2 YSYEKL. The CDR3 DNA is TGCGCCAGCAGCCAAGATCCCCCCTTCAACACTGAAGCTTTCTTT. Residues: CASSQDPPFNTEAFF.

The chain carries TRBV24-1 and TRBJ2-2; 7 bases line up with TRBD1. V lost 9 bases to trimming and J lost 4 bases; unmatched junction nucleotides: 7. CDR3 length equals 14 residues. Germline assignment: CDR1 KGHDR and CDR2 SFDVKD. The CDR3 spells CATARGGVTGELFF. CDR3 nucleotide sequence: TGTGCCACCGCTCGAGGGGGCGTCACCGGGGAGCTGTTTTTT.